One sample yielded the 27 T cell receptor beta chains listed below, sequenced in a study of patients and donors after allogeneic stem cell transplantation. TCRdb processed the RT-PCR reads anew with MiXCR; each CDR3 protein has one entry. The sample holds hundreds of thousands of distinct CDR3 sequences; 16% are singletons and the top ten take less than 9.5%. Sequencing used blood, either unsorted or a sorted T cell fraction (not recorded which). The receptor source for this set is a human donor who was either an allogeneic HSCT recipient or a stem cell or donor lymphocyte infusion donor (not recorded which). It is not recorded whose cells these are; they may come from a transplant donor.

The chain carries TRBV18 and TRBJ2-7; tentatively, D is TRBD1 or TRBD2 (5 bases each). The V gene's germline CDR1 is KGHSH and CDR2 LQKENI. V lost 2 bases and J lost 2, with 19 bases in between. This CDR3 contains 17 residues. CDR3 region: CASSPSRGETYTYEQYF. The DNA of the CDR3 is TGTGCCAGCTCACCAAGTAGAGGGGAGACTTACACCTACGAGCAGTACTTC.

CDR3 protein: CASSLGARKYSNQPQHF. The DNA of the CDR3 is TGTGCCAGCAGCTTAGGCGCACGAAAATATAGCAATCAGCCCCAGCATTTT. The J gene is TRBJ1-5, the V gene TRBV7-2; D remains ambiguous. The CDR3 length is 17 residues. Trimming removed 1 base at V and 0 bases at J, with 13 bases between. Germline values: CDR1 SGHTA, CDR2 FQGNSA.

This clonotype was seen at least ten times. The rearrangement joins TRBV4-1 to TRBJ2-7; D gene unclear. The CDR3 sequence is 15 residues long. Germline assignment: CDR1 MGHRA and CDR2 YSYEKL. The V end was cut by 1 base, the J end by 1 base, with 11 bases between. The CDR3 sequence is CASSQVSRVSYEQYF. DNA of the CDR3: TGCGCCAGCAGCCAAGTTTCCCGGGTGTCCTACGAGCAGTACTTC.

Many counts were recorded for this clonotype. This chain uses TRBV11-2 with TRBJ1-2; 7 nucleotides agree with TRBD1. This CDR3 contains 13 residues. CDR1 is SGHAT and CDR2 is FQNNGV in the germline V gene. After removal of 5 bases from V and 8 bases from J, the junction contained 8 bases not matched to a gene. The CDR3 sequence: CASSQTGRGGYTF. CDR3 coding DNA: TGTGCCAGCAGCCAGACAGGGCGGGGCGGCTACACCTTC.

The rearrangement links TRBV5-1 to TRBJ2-5, with D possibly being TRBD2 (5 bases). Trimming pared 4 bases from V and 5 bases from J, leaving 12 bases between. The CDR3 contains 13 residues. Looked up from germline, CDR1 is SGHRS and CDR2 is YFSETQ. In DNA, the CDR3 is TGCGCCAGCAGCGGGAGTGATTACGAGACCCAGTACTTC. Translating it yields CASSGSDYETQYF. Filled out from reference TRBV5-1 and TRBJ2-5, the complete variable domain reads KAGVTQTPRYLIKTRGQQVTLSCSPISGHRSVSWYQQTPGQGLQFLFEYFSETQRNKGNFPGRFSGRQFSNSRSEMNVSTLELGDSALYLCASSGSDYETQYFGPGTRLLVL.

V is TRBV5-6 and J is TRBJ2-2, with TRBD2 as a possible D gene (6 bases). Per the germline V gene, CDR1 is SGHDT and CDR2 is YYEEEE. The CDR3 is 16 amino acids. V lost 5 bases and J lost 3, with 17 bases in between. The chain's CDR3 is CASSFKSGSHTGELFF. CDR3 coding DNA: TGTGCCAGCAGTTTCAAGTCCGGGAGCCACACCGGGGAGCTGTTTTTT.

J is TRBJ2-7 and V is TRBV4-1, with D uncertain. This CDR3 spans 13 amino acids. The ends were cut back, 0 bases at V and 4 bases at J, with 7 bases in the middle. The germline CDR1 and CDR2 sequences are MGHRA and YSYEKL. This CDR3 reads CASSQEIQYEQYF. The CDR3 coding sequence is TGCGCCAGCAGCCAAGAGATTCAGTACGAGCAGTACTTC.

This clonotype showed up many times. The chain links TRBV20-1 to TRBJ2-7; D might be TRBD1 or TRBD2, each matching 5 bases. The CDR3 loop spans 15 amino acids. V dropped 6 bases and J dropped 0 bases, with 18 bases sitting between them. Germline CDR1 reads DFQATT; CDR2 reads SNEGSKA (reference sequence). The CDR3 here is CSALARGFGSYEQYF. In nucleotides, the CDR3 is TGCAGTGCCCTAGCTAGGGGCTTCGGCTCCTACGAGCAGTACTTC.

The rearrangement links TRBV20-1 to TRBJ1-2, with D maybe TRBD1 (6 bases). The CDR3 is made up of 12 amino acids. The ends were cut back, 5 bases at V and 2 bases at J, with 9 bases in the middle. In germline, CDR1 is DFQATT, CDR2 SNEGSKA (reference sequence). The CDR3 here is CSADQGNYGYTF. The CDR3 DNA follows: TGCAGTGCTGACCAGGGGAACTATGGCTACACCTTC.

This clonotype was found once. This chain joins TRBV2 and TRBJ2-1, with 13 nucleotides matching TRBD2. V was pared by 6 bases and J by 11 bases, with 7 bases of the junction left unmatched. CDR1 and CDR2 from the germline V gene are SNHLY and FYNNEI. This CDR3 contains 14 residues. CDR3 amino acids: CASSLTSGGRKQFF. CDR3 coding DNA: TGTGCCAGCAGCCTGACTAGCGGGGGGCGGAAGCAGTTCTTC. The whole variable domain, filled in from reference TRBV2 and TRBJ2-1, reads EPEVTQTPSHQVTQMGQEVILRCVPISNHLYFYWYRQILGQKVEFLVSFYNNEISEKSEIFDDQFSVERPDGSNFTLKIRSTKLEDSAMYFCASSLTSGGRKQFFGPGTRLTVL.

This clonotype turned up a few times. V usage is TRBV9 and J usage is TRBJ2-7; D call uncertain. Trimming took off 0 bases at V and 4 bases at J, with 8 bases between the two ends. Per germline, CDR1 SGDLS and CDR2 YYNGEE. CDR3 length: 13 amino acids. The CDR3: CASSVEGRYEQYF. In DNA, the CDR3 is TGTGCCAGCAGCGTAGAAGGGCGATACGAGCAGTACTTC.

This clonotype has only a few counts. The V call is TRBV5-1, the J call TRBJ2-7, with D maybe TRBD2 (5 bases). The CDR3 extends over 14 amino acids. V lost 8 bases and J 2 bases, leaving 17 bases between the germline ends. Germline values: CDR1 SGHRS, CDR2 YFSETQ. CDR3 DNA: TGCGCCAGTACGATGGGAGATCGAACCTACGAGCAGTACTTC. This encodes CASTMGDRTYEQYF.

The rearrangement uses TRBV27 and TRBJ1-5; the match to TRBD1 covers 10 bases. The CDR3 is 19 residues long. Trimming at V came to 6 bases and at J to 0 bases, leaving 14 bases not matched to a gene. Germline lookup yields CDR1 MNHEY and CDR2 SMNVEV (reference sequence). CDR3 DNA: TGTGCCAGCAGACTAAGGGCAGGACAGGGGGGTCATAGCAATCAGCCCCAGCATTTT. Translating it yields CASRLRAGQGGHSNQPQHF.

This chain joins TRBV12-3 or TRBV12-4 and TRBJ1-1, with D perhaps TRBD1 (6 bases). The CDR3 runs to 13 residues. V lost 3 bases to trimming and J lost 7 bases, with 12 bases between them. In DNA form, the CDR3 reads TGTGCCAGCAGTTTCGGGACACAGGTTGAAGCTTTCTTT. Translating gives CASSFGTQVEAFF.

This clonotype was seen a few times. A clone one base away is much larger, so this may be a read error. CDR3 in DNA: TGTGCCAGCAGCTCCCGGACTAGCGGCTACAATGAGCAGTTCTTC. Its protein product is CASSSRTSGYNEQFF. The genes are TRBV7-3 and TRBJ2-1, with TRBD2 identical over 10 bases. The CDR3 spans 15 residues. The germline V gene has CDR1 SGHTA and CDR2 FQGTGA. J gave up 3 bases and V 4 bases, and 3 bases lay outside the gene matches.

This clonotype was counted only a few times. The chain carries TRBV15 and TRBJ2-7, with TRBD2 matching over 7 bases. The trim removed 1 base at V and 3 bases at J, leaving 0 bases unmatched. Germline assignment: CDR1 LNHNV and CDR2 YYDKDF (reference sequence). The CDR3 length is 13 residues. The CDR3, as DNA: TGTGCCACCAGCAGAGCTAGCGGCTACGAGCAGTACTTC. Protein sequence: CATSRASGYEQYF.

This clonotype turned up a few times. The genes are TRBV5-1 and TRBJ2-3, with 10 bases that match TRBD2. The germline CDR1 and CDR2 sequences are SGHRS and YFSETQ. The CDR3 has 17 amino acids. Trimming at V came to 0 bases and at J to 2 bases, leaving 6 bases not matched to a gene. In DNA, the CDR3 is TGCGCCAGCAGCTTGGGGAGCGGGAGGGCCTCCACAGATACGCAGTATTTT. Amino acid sequence: CASSLGSGRASTDTQYF.

This clonotype was detected a few times. The rearrangement joins TRBV10-3 to TRBJ2-6; D may match TRBD1 or TRBD2 (6 bases each). V lost 5 bases and J 2 bases, leaving 10 bases between the germline ends. The CDR3 is made up of 15 amino acids. Germline loops: CDR1 ENHRY, CDR2 SYGVKD. The CDR3 sequence is CAISTGTPGANVLTF. CDR3 bases: TGTGCCATCAGTACAGGGACTCCTGGGGCCAACGTCCTGACTTTC.

This clonotype turned up a few times. The gene calls are TRBV4-1 and TRBJ2-1; no clear D. Germline CDR1 MGHRA, CDR2 YSYEKL. Trimming pared 1 base from V and 3 bases from J, leaving 13 bases between. The CDR3 consists of 16 residues. CDR3 in DNA: TGCGCCAGCAGCCAAGGGCCGGAAGCGCTCTACAATGAGCAGTTCTTC. Translation gives CASSQGPEALYNEQFF.

V gene TRBV7-3 combines with J gene TRBJ2-3, with D maybe TRBD2 (6 bases). CDR1 is SGHTA and CDR2 is FQGTGA in the germline V gene. V lost 4 bases to trimming and J lost 2 bases, with 25 bases between them. The CDR3 has 19 residues. The CDR3 sequence is CASSSRIAGPEGYTDTQYF. CDR3 bases: TGTGCCAGCAGCTCTAGGATCGCGGGACCCGAGGGATACACAGATACGCAGTATTTT.

The V gene is TRBV30, the J gene TRBJ2-1; TRBD1 agrees at 7 bases. The CDR3 is 17 amino acids. Losses at the gene ends were 0 bases for V and 0 bases for J; bases not matched to a gene: 8. From germline, CDR1 is GTSNPN and CDR2 SVGIG (reference sequence). This CDR3 is CAWSVLGQLSSYNEQFF. The CDR3 region has the DNA TGTGCCTGGAGTGTACTGGGACAGTTGAGCTCCTACAATGAGCAGTTCTTC.

The chain links TRBV4-3 to TRBJ1-1; 7 nucleotides agree with TRBD1. The CDR3 spans 15 residues. From germline, CDR1 is LGHNA and CDR2 YSLEER. J was trimmed by 3 bases and V by 3 bases; bases with no gene match: 7. In nucleotides, the CDR3 is TGCGCCAGCAGCCAGGGCCGGGACAGCTACACTGAAGCTTTCTTT. This translates into CASSQGRDSYTEAFF.

This clonotype was counted only a few times. V gene TRBV4-3 combines with J gene TRBJ2-2; TRBD1 might be the D (6 bases). Germline loops: CDR1 LGHNA, CDR2 YSLEER. The CDR3 covers 16 residues. Trimming took off 6 bases at V and 6 bases at J, with 20 bases between the two ends. The CDR3 here is CASRIIGTPQPGELFF. CDR3 bases: TGCGCCAGCAGGATTATCGGGACACCGCAACCCGGGGAGCTGTTTTTT.

This clonotype was observed at least ten times. The chain couples TRBV12-3 or TRBV12-4 to TRBJ2-7, with 8 bases identical to TRBD1. The V gene end was trimmed by 5 bases and the J gene end by 6 bases; junction bases not matched to a gene: 6. The CDR3 covers 13 residues. Here the CDR3 reads CASSVTGVGEQYF. CDR3 nucleotide sequence: TGTGCCAGCAGTGTGACAGGGGTCGGCGAGCAGTACTTC.

The sample holds a few counts of this clonotype. This sequence joins TRBV9 and TRBJ1-1; 7 bases are shared with TRBD1. The ends lost 2 bases at V and 0 bases at J; junction bases unmatched: 10. Germline V gene data show CDR1 as SGDLS and CDR2 as YYNGEE. The CDR3 covers 17 residues. CDR3 sequence (DNA): TGTGCCAGCAGCGTGGGGGGGCTTACAGGGGTGAACACTGAAGCTTTCTTT. As protein: CASSVGGLTGVNTEAFF.

This clonotype was recorded many times. The chain joins TRBV5-6 to TRBJ2-1; tentative D call: TRBD2 (6 bases). The CDR3 sequence is 11 residues long. The V gene lost 0 bases and the J gene lost 11 bases, with 6 bases spanning the gap. The germline gives CDR1 SGHDT, CDR2 YYEEEE. CDR3 in DNA: TGTGCCAGCAGCTTGGGGACTAAGCAGTTCTTC. It specifies CASSLGTKQFF.

The chain combines TRBV21-1 with TRBJ2-7; the table names TRBD1, a call not compared with the DNA. TRBV21-1 is a documented pseudogene. This CDR3 is built from 13 residues. The CDR3 reads CASSGQGWYEQYF. CDR3 sequence (DNA): TGTGCCAGCAGCGGACAGGGATGGTACGAGCAGTACTTC.